This is a list of T cell receptor beta chains from one sample in a study of T cell repertoires in cytomegalovirus infection. These receptors have no identified antigens. TCRdb re-called the reads through MiXCR, storing one row per CDR3 protein. This sample carries around 500,000 distinct CDR3 sequences, roughly 46% of them seen once, and the ten largest clones take 35% to 50%. The sequenced sample was cultured PBMCs, obtained from culture after CMV antigen stimulation. These TCRs come from a human donor in good health (CMV status not recorded). Some clones in this sample may be carry-over from other donors' samples. Each CDR3 is given with its conserved first and last residue. The D gene is left open where the match is weak.

v_call: TRBV7-8
d_call: .
cdr3_aa: CASSYDRVILYGYTF

v_call: TRBV24-1
d_call: TRBD1
cdr3_aa: CATSDSAGGYSTDTQYF

v_call: TRBV7-8
d_call: .
cdr3_aa: CASSLAQRRGYEQYF

v_call: TRBV7-9
d_call: TRBD2
cdr3_aa: CASSASSGGRTDTQYF

v_call: TRBV20-1
d_call: .
cdr3_aa: CSARVRQETQYF

v_call: TRBV6-9
d_call: TRBD1
cdr3_aa: CASSSRDRVNPKAYEQYF

v_call: TRBV6-1
d_call: .
cdr3_aa: CASYLGGEQYF

v_call: TRBV12-3/TRBV12-4
d_call: .
cdr3_aa: CASSSGRAGNTIYF

v_call: TRBV4-2
d_call: TRBD1
cdr3_aa: CASSLTGDDSPLHF

v_call: TRBV12-3/TRBV12-4
d_call: .
cdr3_aa: CASSLVQASNYGYTF

v_call: TRBV7-9
d_call: .
cdr3_aa: CAYRGTDGNTIYF

v_call: TRBV5-1
d_call: TRBD2
cdr3_aa: CASNELVPGLAKETQYF

v_call: TRBV12-3/TRBV12-4
d_call: .
cdr3_aa: CASSFGQVYEQYF

v_call: TRBV7-9
d_call: TRBD1
cdr3_aa: CASSLVGGRANIYGYTF

v_call: TRBV24-1
d_call: .
cdr3_aa: CATSDSGPSQATQYF

v_call: TRBV6-2/TRBV6-3
d_call: TRBD1
cdr3_aa: CASSSRGLQPQHF